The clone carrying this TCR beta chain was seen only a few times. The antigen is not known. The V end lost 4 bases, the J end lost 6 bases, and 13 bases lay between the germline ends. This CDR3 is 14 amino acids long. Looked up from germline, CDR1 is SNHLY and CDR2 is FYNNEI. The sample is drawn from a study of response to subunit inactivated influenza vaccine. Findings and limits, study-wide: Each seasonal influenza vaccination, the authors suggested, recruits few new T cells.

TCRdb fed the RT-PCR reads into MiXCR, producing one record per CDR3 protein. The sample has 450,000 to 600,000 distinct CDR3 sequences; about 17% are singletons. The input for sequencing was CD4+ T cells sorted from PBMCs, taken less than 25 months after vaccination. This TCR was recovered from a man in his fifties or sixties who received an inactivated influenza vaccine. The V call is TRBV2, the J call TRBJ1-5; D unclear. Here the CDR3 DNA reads TGTGCCAGCAGTGCGCAGAGGGATCGTCAGCCCCAGCATTTT. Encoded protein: CASSAQRDRQPQHF.